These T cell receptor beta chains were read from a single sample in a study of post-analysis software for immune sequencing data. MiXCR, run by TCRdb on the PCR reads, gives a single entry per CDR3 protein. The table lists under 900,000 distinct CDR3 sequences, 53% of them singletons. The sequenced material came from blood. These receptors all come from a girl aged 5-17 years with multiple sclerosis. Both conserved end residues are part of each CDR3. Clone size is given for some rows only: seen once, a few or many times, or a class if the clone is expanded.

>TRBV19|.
CASTPSRPNSNQPQHF
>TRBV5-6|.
CASRILRTGETQYF
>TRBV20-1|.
CSAPFSGTSYNEQYF
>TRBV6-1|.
CASSRRTASQKNYGYTF
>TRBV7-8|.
CTSSLITVTTNNEQYF
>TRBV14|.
CASSRKTGLNYEQYF
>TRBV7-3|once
CASSLERGRPSSYNEQFF
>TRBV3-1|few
CASSQGARSYEQYF
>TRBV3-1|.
CASSQRTSGPYNEQFF
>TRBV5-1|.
CASSSSGSRETQYF
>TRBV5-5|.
CASIPVGGSGANVLTF
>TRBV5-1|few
CASSQPVGQGSEQFF
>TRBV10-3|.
CVISESRQGHGDTQYF
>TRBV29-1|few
CSVDSAGTPQQQYF
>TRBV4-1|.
CASSQDLLAGGTYEQYF
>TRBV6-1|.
CASSDGQENTEAFF
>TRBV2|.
CASSSDVAGNTIYF
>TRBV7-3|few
CASSSLYNEQFF
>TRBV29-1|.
CSVVDTMIFGYRYTF
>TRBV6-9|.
CAGLVGFDEQYF
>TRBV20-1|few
CSARGWTGVSDEQYF
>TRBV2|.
CASRTKRPPYNEQFF
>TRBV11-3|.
CASSAGTGGSGELFF
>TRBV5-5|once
CASSLNYQGSDTQYF
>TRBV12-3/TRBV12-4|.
CASRQAGGDTYEQYF
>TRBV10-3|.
CAISDSRDRGTEAFF
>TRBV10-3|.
CAITSRDGSYTF
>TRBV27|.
CASSFDSGSYNEQFF
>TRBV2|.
CASSGEFHPMGEQYF
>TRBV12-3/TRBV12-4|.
CASSGGPSGRVSMEQFF
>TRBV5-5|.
CASSLGQGIYNEQVF
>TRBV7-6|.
CASSPPGTGLDQYF
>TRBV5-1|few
CASSLEQGANGYTF
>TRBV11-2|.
CASSLEFANQETQYF
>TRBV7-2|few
CASSLEGQTGDPEAFF